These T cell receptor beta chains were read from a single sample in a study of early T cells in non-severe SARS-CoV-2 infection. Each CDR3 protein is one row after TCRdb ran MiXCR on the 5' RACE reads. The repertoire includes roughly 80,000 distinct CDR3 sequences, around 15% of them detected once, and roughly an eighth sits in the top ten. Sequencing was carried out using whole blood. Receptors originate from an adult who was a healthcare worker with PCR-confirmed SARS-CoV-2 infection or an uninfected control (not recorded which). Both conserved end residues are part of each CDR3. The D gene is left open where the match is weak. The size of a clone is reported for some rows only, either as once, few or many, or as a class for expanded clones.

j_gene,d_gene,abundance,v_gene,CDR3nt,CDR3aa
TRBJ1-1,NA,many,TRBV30,TGTGCCTGGAGTGTAAGCAGGTACACTGAAGCTTTCTTT,CAWSVSRYTEAFF
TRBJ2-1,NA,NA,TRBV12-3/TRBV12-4,TGTGCCAGCAGTTTGGCGGGGAATGAGCAGTTCTTC,CASSLAGNEQFF
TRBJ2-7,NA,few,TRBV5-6,TGTGCCAGCGAAAGGGGGAGGCGAGCCTACGAGCAGTACTTC,CASERGRRAYEQYF
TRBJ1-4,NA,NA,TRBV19,TGTGCCAGTAGTATAATTGCAACTAATGAAAAACTGTTTTTT,CASSIIATNEKLFF
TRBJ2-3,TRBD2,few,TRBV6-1,TGTGCCAGCGGGCCTGGACTAGCCGTCACAGATACGCAGTATTTT,CASGPGLAVTDTQYF
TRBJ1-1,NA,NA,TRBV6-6,TGTGCCAGCAGTTCCGGACAACAAGGCACTGAAGCTTTCTTT,CASSSGQQGTEAFF
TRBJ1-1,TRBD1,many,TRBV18,TGTGCCAGCTCACCGGGACAGGGGAGGACTGAAGCTTTCTTT,CASSPGQGRTEAFF
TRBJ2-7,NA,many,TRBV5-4,TGTGCCAGCAGCTTGGCTTCTACGACGAGGGTAGCCTACGAGCAGTACTTC,CASSLASTTRVAYEQYF
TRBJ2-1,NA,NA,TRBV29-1,TGCAGCGATATAGGGGCGCGCTATGAGCAGTTCTTC,CSDIGARYEQFF
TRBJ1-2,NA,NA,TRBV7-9,TGTGCCAGCAGCCAGAGCGTAGGAGGGGTAGGCTACACCTTC,CASSQSVGGVGYTF
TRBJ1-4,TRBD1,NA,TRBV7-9,TGTGCCAGCAGCTCCGAGGGGACAGGGCGTGAAAAACTGTTTTTT,CASSSEGTGREKLFF
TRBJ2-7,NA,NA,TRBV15,TGTGCCACCAGCAAGGGGCAGTCCTACGAGCAGTACTTC,CATSKGQSYEQYF
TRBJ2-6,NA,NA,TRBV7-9,TGTGCCAGCAGCTTAGCGAGGCGGTTGGAGGCCAACGTCCTGACTTTC,CASSLARRLEANVLTF
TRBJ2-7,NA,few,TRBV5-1,TGCGCCAGCAGCTACAACACCGGGACCCAGACCTACGAGCAGTACTTC,CASSYNTGTQTYEQYF
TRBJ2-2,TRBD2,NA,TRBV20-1,TGCAGTGCTAGAGATCCGCGGGAGCATGTCGGGGAGCTGTTTTTT,CSARDPREHVGELFF
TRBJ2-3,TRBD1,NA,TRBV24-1,TGTGCCACCAGTGACGACAGGGGGCGAGCAGATACGCAGTATTTT,CATSDDRGRADTQYF
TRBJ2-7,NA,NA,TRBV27,TGTGCCAGCAGACAACTGGGGGGGGCTTACGAGCAGTACTTC,CASRQLGGAYEQYF
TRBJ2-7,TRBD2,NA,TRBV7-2,TGTGCCAGCAGCGCCAATCGCGGGAGGGGGCAGTACTTC,CASSANRGRGQYF
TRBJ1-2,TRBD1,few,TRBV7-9,TGTGCCAGCAGCGCAGGACAGGTCTATGGCTACACCTTC,CASSAGQVYGYTF
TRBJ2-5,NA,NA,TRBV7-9,TGTGCCAGCAGCTCCCCCGTAATGGAACGAGGGGAACAAGAGACCCAGTACTTC,CASSSPVMERGEQETQYF
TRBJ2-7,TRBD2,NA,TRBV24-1,TGTGCCACCAGTGGAGCGGGACCCTCGGACGAGCAGTACTTC,CATSGAGPSDEQYF
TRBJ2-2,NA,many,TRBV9,TGTGCCAGCAGCGTAGTTTCGGGGATTGGAACCGGGGAGCTGTTTTTT,CASSVVSGIGTGELFF
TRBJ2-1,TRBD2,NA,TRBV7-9,TGTGCCAGCTTAGGGGGACTAGCGGAGAAATACAATGAGCAGTTCTTC,CASLGGLAEKYNEQFF
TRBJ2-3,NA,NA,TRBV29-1,TGCAGCGCCCCCGGATTAGATACGCAGTATTTT,CSAPGLDTQYF
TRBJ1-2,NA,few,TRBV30,TGTGCCTGGAGAACAGGGAACTATGGCTACACCTTC,CAWRTGNYGYTF
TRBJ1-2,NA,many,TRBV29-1,TGCAGCGTTGAAGGTGGGAGGACCCCCTATGGCTACACCTTC,CSVEGGRTPYGYTF
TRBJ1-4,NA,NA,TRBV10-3,TGTGCCATCAGTGAGTCCGACAGCACCAGGGCGGGTGAAAAACTGTTTTTT,CAISESDSTRAGEKLFF
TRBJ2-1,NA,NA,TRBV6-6,TGTGCCAGCACCCGGACGAGCTCCTACAATGAGCAGTTCTTC,CASTRTSSYNEQFF
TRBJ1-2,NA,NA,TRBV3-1,TGTGCCAGCAGCCCGCAACAGGGAAGCTATGGCTACACCTTC,CASSPQQGSYGYTF
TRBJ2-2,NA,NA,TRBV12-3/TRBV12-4,TGTGCCAGCAGTTCAGCTGGGGAGCTGTTTTTT,CASSSAGELFF
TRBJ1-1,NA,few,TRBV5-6,TGTGCCAGCAGTCATCCTAATAAGAACACTGAAGCTTTCTTT,CASSHPNKNTEAFF
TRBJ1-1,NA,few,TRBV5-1,TGCGCCAGCAGCCTGGATGAACAGAAATCCACGTTGGAAGCTTTCTTT,CASSLDEQKSTLEAFF
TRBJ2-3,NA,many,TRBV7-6,TGTGCCAGCAGCTTAGTTCGGGGCACAGATACGCAGTATTTT,CASSLVRGTDTQYF